The 21 T cell receptor beta chains listed next were all sequenced from one sample in a study of preoperative IRX-2 immunotherapy in early breast cancer. Described treatment: preoperative locoregional IRX-2 cytokine immunotherapy. Profiling relied on immunoSEQ multiplex PCR, and the TCRdb table lists in-frame clones only, not all of them. Among roughly 27,000 clones listed, about four fifths were seen once. Sequencing was performed on lymph node tissue, taken before IRX-2 immunotherapy. The origin of the receptors is a human donor with breast cancer.

V and J are TRBV11-3 and TRBJ2-1; maybe TRBD2 (6 bases). V gave up 3 bases and J gave up 6 bases, with 21 bases separating them. Germline CDR1 and CDR2: SGHNT and YENEEA. The CDR3 runs 17 residues. The CDR3: CASSFDSSRAGSNEQFF. The CDR3 DNA sequence: TGTGCCAGCAGCTTTGACTCGAGCCGAGCGGGTAGCAATGAGCAGTTCTTC. The variable domain in full, completed from reference TRBV11-3 and TRBJ2-1, reads EAGVVQSPRYKIIEKKQPVAFWCNPISGHNTLYWYLQNLGQGPELLIRYENEEAVDDSQLPKDRFSAERLKGVDSTLKIQPAELGDSAVYLCASSFDSSRAGSNEQFFGPGTRLTVL.

The gene calls are TRBV11-3 and TRBJ2-7; D gene ambiguous. The germline gives CDR1 SGHNT, CDR2 YENEEA. Trimming removed 2 bases from V and 0 bases from J, with 11 bases in between. The CDR3 contains 15 residues. CDR3 sequence reads: CASSLSRLDSYEQYF. CDR3 nucleotide sequence: TGTGCCAGCAGCTTAAGCCGCCTAGACTCCTACGAGCAGTACTTC. The variable domain in full, completed from reference TRBV11-3 and TRBJ2-7, reads EAGVVQSPRYKIIEKKQPVAFWCNPISGHNTLYWYLQNLGQGPELLIRYENEEAVDDSQLPKDRFSAERLKGVDSTLKIQPAELGDSAVYLCASSLSRLDSYEQYFGPGTRLTVT.

This chain uses TRBV28 with TRBJ1-4; 8 nucleotides agree with TRBD1. CDR3 size: 12 residues. Unmatched junction bases numbered 1, after V lost 6 bases and J lost 7 bases. The germline CDR1 and CDR2 sequences are MDHEN and SYDVKM. CDR3 residues: CASRQGGEKLFF. DNA for the CDR3: TGTGCCAGCAGACAGGGGGGTGAAAAACTGTTTTTT. The entire variable domain, with the rest obtained from reference TRBV28 and TRBJ1-4, is as follows: DVKVTQSSRYLVKRTGEKVFLECVQDMDHENMFWYRQDPGLGLRLIYFSYDVKMKEKGDIPEGYSVSREKKERFSLILESASTNQTSMYLCASRQGGEKLFFGSGTQLSVL.

This clone was recorded a few times. The rearrangement links TRBV6-8 to TRBJ1-2; D gene unclear. Trimming removed 8 bases from V and 0 bases from J, with 10 bases in between. Germline CDR1 MNHGY, CDR2 SAAAGT. There are 13 residues in the CDR3. The CDR3 region is CASSVQANYGYTF. For the CDR3, the DNA is TGTGCCAGCTCGGTCCAGGCTAACTATGGCTACACCTTC.

The gene calls are TRBV29-1 and TRBJ2-7, with TRBD2 matching over 7 bases. CDR3 length: 14 residues. The germline CDR1 and CDR2 sequences are SQVTM and ANQGSEA. J was trimmed by 1 base and V by 4 bases; bases with no gene match: 7. CDR3 DNA: TGCAGCGTTGTAACGACTAGCCCTTCCTACGAGCAGTACTTC. This encodes CSVVTTSPSYEQYF.

The rearrangement uses TRBV11-3 and TRBJ1-4, with 8 bases identical to TRBD1. The junction had 6 bases not matched to a gene; V was cut back by 5 bases and J by 4 bases. This CDR3 region has 15 residues. Per the germline V gene, CDR1 is SGHNT and CDR2 is YENEEA. The CDR3 loop is CASSARTGNNEKLFF. Here the CDR3 DNA reads TGTGCCAGCAGCGCCCGGACAGGGAATAATGAAAAACTGTTTTTT.

The chain recombines TRBV18 with TRBJ2-7, with TRBD1 identical over 10 bases. J was trimmed by 3 bases and V by 2 bases; bases with no gene match: 4. The CDR3 is 15 residues long. Germline loops: CDR1 KGHSH, CDR2 LQKENI. CDR3 sequence reads: CASSPGTGEVYEQYF. The CDR3 DNA reads as TGTGCCAGCTCACCAGGGACAGGGGAGGTCTACGAGCAGTACTTC.

The chain combines TRBV30 with TRBJ1-1; D may be TRBD1 (5 bases). Trimming took off 0 bases at V and 10 bases at J, with 15 bases between the two ends. This CDR3 is built from 13 residues. Germline CDR1 GTSNPN, CDR2 SVGIG (reference sequence). CDR3 in amino acids: CAWSVSWGDRAFF. CDR3 nucleotides: TGTGCCTGGAGTGTGAGTTGGGGGGATAGAGCTTTCTTT.

The chain combines TRBV11-3 with TRBJ2-3, with D tentatively TRBD2 (6 bases). The CDR3 is 15 residues long. V gave up 5 bases and J gave up 0 bases, with 12 bases separating them. The germline V gene encodes CDR1 SGHNT and CDR2 YENEEA. CDR3 in DNA: TGTGCCAGCAGCCTTAGCGGACATAGCACAGATACGCAGTATTTT. Amino acid sequence: CASSLSGHSTDTQYF. Looking up the rest from reference TRBV11-3 and TRBJ2-3 gives the full variable domain: EAGVVQSPRYKIIEKKQPVAFWCNPISGHNTLYWYLQNLGQGPELLIRYENEEAVDDSQLPKDRFSAERLKGVDSTLKIQPAELGDSAVYLCASSLSGHSTDTQYFGPGTRLTVL.

The chain employs TRBV11-3 and TRBJ1-1; the match to TRBD1 covers 12 bases. Germline CDR1 reads SGHNT; CDR2 reads YENEEA. V was pared by 2 bases and J by 4 bases, with 5 bases of the junction left unmatched. CDR3 length: 16 amino acids. In DNA, the CDR3 is TGTGCCAGCAGCTTACTAGGGACAGGGGGCACCACTGAAGCTTTCTTT. Translating it yields CASSLLGTGGTTEAFF.

This chain connects TRBV28 to TRBJ2-7; either TRBD1 or TRBD2 may supply D (5 bases each). V lost 0 bases, J lost 2 bases, and 8 bases lay in between. This CDR3 contains 14 residues. CDR1 and CDR2 from the germline V gene are MDHEN and SYDVKM. The CDR3 protein is CASSLWGDPYEQYF. The CDR3 DNA reads as TGTGCCAGCAGTTTATGGGGGGACCCCTACGAGCAGTACTTC.

This chain joins TRBV1 and TRBJ2-3; TRBD2 was called by the table and not checked on the DNA. TRBV1 is listed as a pseudogene. The CDR3 spans 12 residues. CDR3 bases: TGCGCCAGCAGCCCGGGGGTAGATACGCAGTATTTT. Protein product: CASSPGVDTQYF.

The gene calls are TRBV11-3 and TRBJ1-6; 8 bases fit TRBD1. The CDR3 is made up of 17 amino acids. The V gene's germline CDR1 is SGHNT and CDR2 YENEEA. V was clipped by 5 bases and J by 0 bases; unmatched bases: 6. The CDR3 sequence: CASSLDRGYSYNSPLHF. CDR3 bases: TGTGCCAGCAGCCTTGACAGGGGATACTCCTATAATTCACCCCTCCACTTT.

This clone was seen a few times. The V and J genes are TRBV6-4 and TRBJ2-7; D not resolved. CDR1 MRHNA and CDR2 SNTAGT come from the germline V gene. CDR3 length: 11 amino acids. Trimming left V 5 bases short and J 3 bases short, with 5 bases between. The CDR3 region has the DNA TGTGCCAGCAGTTACCGCTACGAGCAGTACTTC. Its protein is CASSYRYEQYF.

The chain carries TRBV11-3 and TRBJ2-5; 16 nucleotides match TRBD2. The CDR3 spans 16 residues. CDR1 is SGHNT and CDR2 is YENEEA in the germline V gene. With 5 bases clipped from V and 5 bases from J, the junction kept 5 bases outside the gene matches. CDR3 region: CASSPGTSGGDETQYF. The CDR3 DNA is TGTGCCAGCAGCCCCGGGACTAGCGGGGGGGACGAGACCCAGTACTTC.

The chain uses TRBV6-8 and TRBJ1-2, with D tentatively TRBD1 (6 bases). Per germline, CDR1 MNHGY and CDR2 SAAAGT. V lost 10 bases, J lost 6 bases, and 21 bases lay in between. CDR3 size: 14 residues. CDR3 in amino acids: CAIRGIQGGDGYTF. In DNA, the CDR3 is TGTGCCATCAGAGGTATACAGGGAGGGGATGGCTACACCTTC.

The chain combines TRBV11-3 with TRBJ1-5; 10 bases map to TRBD1. The germline gives CDR1 SGHNT, CDR2 YENEEA. After removal of 1 base from V and 6 bases from J, the junction contained 3 bases not matched to a gene. This CDR3 region has 15 residues. CDR3 bases: TGTGCCAGCAGCTTAGGGACAGGGGGGATTCAGCCCCAGCATTTT. Translating gives CASSLGTGGIQPQHF.

This chain connects TRBV6-8 to TRBJ2-5; the D is unclear. This CDR3 is built from 12 residues. Germline CDR1 and CDR2: MNHGY and SAAAGT. The V gene lost 8 bases and the J gene lost 3 bases, with 10 bases spanning the gap. CDR3 sequence (DNA): TGTGCCAGCGCCAATACCAAAGAGACCCAGTACTTC. This translates into CASANTKETQYF.

This clone was recorded a few times. The rearrangement joins TRBV11-3 to TRBJ1-1, with D perhaps matching TRBD1 (6 bases). The CDR3 totals 14 residues. CDR1 SGHNT and CDR2 YENEEA come from the germline V gene. Trimming pared 7 bases from V and 3 bases from J, leaving 15 bases between. CDR3 in DNA: TGTGCCAGCAAGATAGCAGGGGTTTACACTGAAGCTTTCTTT. Its protein product is CASKIAGVYTEAFF.

CDR3 nucleotide sequence: TGTGCCAGCAGCCGCATACAGGTAGGGGGTTCACCCCTCCACTTT. Translating it yields CASSRIQVGGSPLHF. V usage is TRBV6-8 and J usage is TRBJ1-6, with a weak D call TRBD1 (6 bases). Trimming shortened V by 6 bases and J by 9 bases, and 18 bases separated the two germline ends. The CDR3 has 15 amino acids. CDR1 and CDR2 (germline): MNHGY, SAAAGT.

The table lists this clone with a count of one. This chain connects TRBV28 to TRBJ2-1; 8 bases are a match to TRBD2. The CDR3 has 14 residues. The V gene end was trimmed by 6 bases and the J gene end by 7 bases; junction bases not matched to a gene: 8. The germline CDR1 and CDR2 sequences are MDHEN and SYDVKM. CDR3 residues: CASRVGGGRNEQFF. The CDR3 coding sequence is TGTGCCAGCAGAGTGGGCGGGGGGCGGAATGAGCAGTTCTTC.